This entry describes one TCR beta chain. What it binds is unknown. The data derive from a study of cytomegalovirus exposure and HLA in healthy donors. Study-level points and caveats: In an earlier analysis, about 87% or about 30%: the productive usage of most TCR beta V segments.

This CDR3 spans 13 amino acids. CDR1 is SGHTA and CDR2 is FQGNSA in the germline V gene. Trimming took off 1 base at V and 5 bases at J, with 5 bases between the two ends. It was with 60 Vbeta and 13 Jbeta primers that the PCR ran. Only in-frame clones appear in the TCRdb table, and some are missing; sequencing was by immunoSEQ multiplex PCR. The sample carries roughly 150,000 clones, more than 60% recorded once. The sequencing sample was made of PBMCs. This chain connects TRBV7-2 to TRBJ2-2; no clear D gene. The sequence derives from a man younger than 30 in good health and CMV-seropositive. The CDR3 DNA reads as TGTGCCAGCAGCTTAGTGAGGACCGGGGAGCTGTTTTTT. It is translated as CASSLVRTGELFF.